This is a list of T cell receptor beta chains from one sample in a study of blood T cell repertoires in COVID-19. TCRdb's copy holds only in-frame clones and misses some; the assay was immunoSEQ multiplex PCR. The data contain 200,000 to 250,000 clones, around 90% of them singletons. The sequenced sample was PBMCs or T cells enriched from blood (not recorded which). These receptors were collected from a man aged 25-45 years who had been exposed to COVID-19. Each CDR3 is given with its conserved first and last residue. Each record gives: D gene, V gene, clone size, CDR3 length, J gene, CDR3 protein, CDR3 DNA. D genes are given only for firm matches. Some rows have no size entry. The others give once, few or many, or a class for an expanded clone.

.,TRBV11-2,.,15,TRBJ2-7,CASSFEAVGAYEQYF,TGTGCCAGCAGCTTCGAGGCCGTAGGGGCCTACGAGCAGTACTTC
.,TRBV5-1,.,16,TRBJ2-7,CASSFGQGTYSYEQYF,TGCGCCAGCAGCTTCGGGCAGGGGACGTACTCCTACGAGCAGTACTTC
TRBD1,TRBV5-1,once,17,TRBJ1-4,CASSFGTGRATNEKLFF,TGCGCCAGCAGCTTCGGGACAGGGAGGGCAACTAATGAAAAACTGTTTTTT
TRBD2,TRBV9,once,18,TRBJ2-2,CASSVELAGIRSNGELFF,TGTGCCAGCAGCGTAGAACTAGCGGGGATAAGGTCAAACGGGGAGCTGTTTTTT
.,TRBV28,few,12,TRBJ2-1,CASSFEYNEQFF,TGTGCCAGCAGTTTTGAGTACAATGAGCAGTTCTTC
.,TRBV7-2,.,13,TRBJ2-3,CASSLARTDTQYF,TGTGCCAGCAGCTTGGCCCGCACAGATACGCAGTATTTT
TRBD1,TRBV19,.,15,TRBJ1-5,CASSIAGQSNQPQHF,TGTGCCAGTAGTATCGCGGGACAGAGCAATCAGCCCCAGCATTTT
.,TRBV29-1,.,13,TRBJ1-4,CSVVGQDNEKLFF,TGCAGCGTTGTGGGCCAGGATAACGAAAAACTGTTTTTT
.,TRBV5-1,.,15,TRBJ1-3,CASSLDRASGNTIYF,TGCGCCAGCAGCTTGGACAGGGCCTCTGGAAACACCATATATTTT
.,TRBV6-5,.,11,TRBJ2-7,CATGLNYEQYF,TGTGCCACCGGACTGAACTACGAGCAGTACTTC
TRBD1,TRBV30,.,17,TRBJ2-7,CAWSVLGTGGITYEQYF,TGTGCCTGGAGTGTACTAGGGACAGGGGGCATCACCTACGAGCAGTACTTC
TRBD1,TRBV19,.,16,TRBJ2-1,CASSSLRGQAFNEQFF,TGTGCCAGTAGCTCTCTTCGGGGACAGGCCTTCAATGAGCAGTTCTTC
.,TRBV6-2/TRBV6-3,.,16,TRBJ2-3,CASSPTWGVGTDTQYF,TGTGCCAGCAGTCCGACTTGGGGGGTGGGTACAGATACGCAGTATTTT
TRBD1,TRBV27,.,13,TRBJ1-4,CASTRGYGEKLFF,TGTGCCAGCACCAGGGGGTACGGTGAAAAACTGTTTTTT
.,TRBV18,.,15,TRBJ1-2,CASSPRSSDIYGYTF,TGTGCCAGCTCACCACGGTCCAGCGATATATATGGCTACACCTTC
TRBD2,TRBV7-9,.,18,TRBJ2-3,CASSPTVASGGLADTQYF,TGTGCCAGCAGCCCGACAGTGGCTAGCGGGGGGCTTGCAGATACGCAGTATTTT
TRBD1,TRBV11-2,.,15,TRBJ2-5,CASSSRDRPQETQYF,TGTGCCAGCAGCAGCCGGGACAGACCCCAAGAGACCCAGTACTTC
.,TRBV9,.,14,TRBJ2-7,CASSLSDNSYEQYF,TGTGCCAGCAGCCTATCCGACAATTCCTACGAGCAGTACTTC
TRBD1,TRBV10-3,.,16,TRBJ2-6,CAISETGGSGANVLTF,TGTGCCATCAGTGAGACAGGGGGCTCTGGGGCCAACGTCCTGACTTTC
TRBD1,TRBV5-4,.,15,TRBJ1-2,CASRPPGTGGGGYTF,TGTGCCAGCAGGCCGCCCGGGACAGGGGGCGGTGGCTACACCTTC
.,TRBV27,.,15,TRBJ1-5,CASSLSGQWLQPQHF,TGTGCCAGCAGTTTATCAGGACAGTGGCTTCAGCCCCAGCATTTT
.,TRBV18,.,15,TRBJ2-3,CASSPRGGEADTQYF,TGTGCCAGCTCACCACGCGGGGGCGAAGCAGATACGCAGTATTTT
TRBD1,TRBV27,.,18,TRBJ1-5,CASRSLTGGAISNQPQHF,TGTGCCAGCAGATCGTTGACAGGGGGCGCGATTAGCAATCAGCCCCAGCATTTT
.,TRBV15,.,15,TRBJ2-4,CATSRDRAESDIQYF,TGTGCCACCAGCAGAGACAGGGCGGAAAGCGACATTCAGTACTTC
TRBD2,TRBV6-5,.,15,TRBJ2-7,CASSSKPGLAYEQYF,TGTGCCAGCAGTTCCAAGCCGGGACTAGCTTACGAGCAGTACTTC
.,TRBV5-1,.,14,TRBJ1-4,CASSSGVANEKLFF,TGCGCCAGCAGCTCAGGGGTGGCTAATGAAAAACTGTTTTTT
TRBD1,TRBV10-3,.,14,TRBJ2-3,CAISEGGGTDTQYF,TGTGCCATCAGTGAAGGGGGCGGCACAGATACGCAGTATTTT
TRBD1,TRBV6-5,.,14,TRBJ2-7,CASSRGQSSYEQYF,TGTGCCAGCAGTAGGGGACAGAGCTCCTACGAGCAGTACTTC
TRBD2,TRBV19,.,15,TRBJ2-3,CASSRAGTITDTQYF,TGTGCCAGTAGTAGAGCGGGGACCATCACAGATACGCAGTATTTT
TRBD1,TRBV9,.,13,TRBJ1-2,CASSVDRGYGYTF,TGTGCCAGCAGCGTGGACAGGGGCTATGGCTACACCTTC
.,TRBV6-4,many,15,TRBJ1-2,CASSDATRSNYGYTF,TGTGCCAGCAGTGACGCGACAAGATCTAACTATGGCTACACCTTC
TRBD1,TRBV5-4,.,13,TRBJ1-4,CATQGAGNEKLFF,TGTGCCACACAGGGGGCGGGGAATGAAAAACTGTTTTTT
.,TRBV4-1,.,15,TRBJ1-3,CASSQVWAQGNTIYF,TGCGCCAGCAGCCAAGTATGGGCTCAAGGAAACACCATATATTTT
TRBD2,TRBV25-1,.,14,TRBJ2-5,CASRPGLAGETQYF,TGTGCCAGCCGACCGGGACTAGCAGGGGAGACCCAGTACTTC
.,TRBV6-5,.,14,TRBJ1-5,CASRPLQGNQPQHF,TGTGCCAGCAGGCCACTACAGGGCAATCAGCCCCAGCATTTT
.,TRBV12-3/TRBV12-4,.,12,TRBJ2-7,CASSTTDYEQYF,TGTGCCAGCAGCACGACAGACTACGAGCAGTACTTC
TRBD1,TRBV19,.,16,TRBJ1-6,CASSPSGQGKVSPLHF,TGTGCCAGTAGTCCCTCGGGACAGGGGAAAGTGTCACCCCTCCACTTT
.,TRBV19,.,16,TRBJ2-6,CASRNRTFSGANVLTF,TGTGCCAGTAGGAACAGGACCTTCTCTGGGGCCAACGTCCTGACTTTC
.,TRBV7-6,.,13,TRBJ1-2,CASSQLQREGYTF,TGTGCCAGCAGCCAGCTCCAGAGGGAGGGCTACACCTTC
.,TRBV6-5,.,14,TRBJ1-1,CASSYVAGRTEAFF,TGTGCCAGCAGCTACGTGGCAGGGAGGACTGAAGCTTTCTTT
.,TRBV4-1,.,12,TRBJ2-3,CASSPREDTQYF,TGCGCCAGCAGCCCGCGGGAAGATACGCAGTATTTT
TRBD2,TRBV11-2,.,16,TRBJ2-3,CASTPATSGGADTQYF,TGTGCCAGCACCCCCGCGACTAGCGGGGGGGCTGATACGCAGTATTTT
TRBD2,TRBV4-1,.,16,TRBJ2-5,CASSPVAGTYQETQYF,TGCGCCAGCAGCCCGGTAGCGGGGACGTACCAAGAGACCCAGTACTTC
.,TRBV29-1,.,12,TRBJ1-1,CSVDLLGGKAFF,TGCAGCGTGGACCTCTTGGGGGGGAAAGCTTTCTTT
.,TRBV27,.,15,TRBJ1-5,CASSSGGPSNQPQHF,TGTGCCAGCAGTTCGGGGGGCCCAAGCAATCAGCCCCAGCATTTT
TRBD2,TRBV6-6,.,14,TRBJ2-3,CAARLAGTPDTQYF,TGTGCCGCCAGGCTAGCGGGTACTCCAGATACGCAGTATTTT
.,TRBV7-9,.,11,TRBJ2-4,CASSVRNIQYF,TGTGCCAGCAGTGTACGGAACATTCAGTACTTC
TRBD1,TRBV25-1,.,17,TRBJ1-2,CASSECVTGDPTYGYTF,TGTGCCAGCAGTGAATGTGTAACAGGGGATCCTACCTATGGCTACACCTTC
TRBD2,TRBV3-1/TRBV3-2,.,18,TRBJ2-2,CASSQGLSGGADPGELFF,TGTGCCAGCAGCCAAGGCCTTAGCGGGGGGGCCGACCCCGGGGAGCTGTTTTTT
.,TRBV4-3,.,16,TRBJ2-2,CASSPPAGSRTGELFF,TGCGCCAGCAGCCCCCCCGCCGGGTCTCGCACCGGGGAGCTGTTTTTT
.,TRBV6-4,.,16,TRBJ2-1,CASSDSWVEGPNEQFF,TGTGCCAGCAGTGACTCCTGGGTAGAGGGCCCCAATGAGCAGTTCTTC
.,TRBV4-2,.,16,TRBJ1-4,CASSQDRGGINEKLFF,TGTGCCAGCAGCCAAGATCGCGGGGGTATTAATGAAAAACTGTTTTTT
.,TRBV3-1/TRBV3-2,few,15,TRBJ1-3,CASSQEAAKGNTIYF,TGTGCCAGCAGCCAAGAGGCAGCGAAGGGAAACACCATATATTTT
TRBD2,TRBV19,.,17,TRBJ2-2,CASKPLAGTSRTGELFF,TGTGCCAGTAAGCCCCTAGCCGGGACTAGCCGCACCGGGGAGCTGTTTTTT
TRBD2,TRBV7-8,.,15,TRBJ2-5,CASSPDSGSGETQYF,TGTGCCAGCAGCCCAGATAGCGGGTCGGGGGAGACCCAGTACTTC